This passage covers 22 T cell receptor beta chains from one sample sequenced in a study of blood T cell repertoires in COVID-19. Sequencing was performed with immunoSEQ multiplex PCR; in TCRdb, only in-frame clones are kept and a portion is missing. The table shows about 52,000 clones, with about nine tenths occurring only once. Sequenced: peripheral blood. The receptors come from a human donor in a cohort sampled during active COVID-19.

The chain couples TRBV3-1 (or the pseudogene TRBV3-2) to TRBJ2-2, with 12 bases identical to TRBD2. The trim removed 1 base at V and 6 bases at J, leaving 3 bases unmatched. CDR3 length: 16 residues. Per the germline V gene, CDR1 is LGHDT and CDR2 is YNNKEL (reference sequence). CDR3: CASSQGLAGAAGELFF. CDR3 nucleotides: TGTGCCAGCAGCCAAGGACTAGCGGGAGCCGCCGGGGAGCTGTTTTTT.

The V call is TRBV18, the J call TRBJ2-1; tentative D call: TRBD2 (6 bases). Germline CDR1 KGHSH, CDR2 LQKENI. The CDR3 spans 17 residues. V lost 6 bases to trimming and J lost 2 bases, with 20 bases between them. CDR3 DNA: TGTGCCAGCTCTCGATTACAGAGTAGCGGTACCTACAATGAGCAGTTCTTC. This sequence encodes CASSRLQSSGTYNEQFF.

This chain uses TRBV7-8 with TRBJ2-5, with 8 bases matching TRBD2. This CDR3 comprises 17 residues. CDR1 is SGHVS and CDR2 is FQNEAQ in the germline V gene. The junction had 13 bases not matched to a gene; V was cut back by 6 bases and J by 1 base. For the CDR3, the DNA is TGTGCCAGCAGGATACCCCCCAGCGGGAGATTCCAAGAGACCCAGTACTTC. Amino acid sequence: CASRIPPSGRFQETQYF.

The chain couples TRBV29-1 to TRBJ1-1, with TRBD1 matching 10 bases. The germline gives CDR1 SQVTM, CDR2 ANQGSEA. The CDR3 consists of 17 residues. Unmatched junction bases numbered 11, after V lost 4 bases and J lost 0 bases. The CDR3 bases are TGCAGCGTTGCCCTATCCGGACAGGGGGGCATGAACACTGAAGCTTTCTTT. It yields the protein CSVALSGQGGMNTEAFF.

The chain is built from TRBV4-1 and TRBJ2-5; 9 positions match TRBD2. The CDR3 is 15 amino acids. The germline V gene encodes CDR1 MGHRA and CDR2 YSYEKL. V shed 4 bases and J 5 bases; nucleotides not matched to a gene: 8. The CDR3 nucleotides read TGCGCCAGCAGCCTCACCGGGACTAGCTGGGAGACCCAGTACTTC. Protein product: CASSLTGTSWETQYF.

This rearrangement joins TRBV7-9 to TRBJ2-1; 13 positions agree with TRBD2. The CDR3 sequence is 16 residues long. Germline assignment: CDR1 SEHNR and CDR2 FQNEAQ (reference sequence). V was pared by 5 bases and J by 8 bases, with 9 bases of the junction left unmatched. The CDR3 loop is CASSQRLAGGIDEQFF. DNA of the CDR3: TGTGCCAGCAGCCAGCGACTAGCGGGAGGAATTGATGAGCAGTTCTTC.

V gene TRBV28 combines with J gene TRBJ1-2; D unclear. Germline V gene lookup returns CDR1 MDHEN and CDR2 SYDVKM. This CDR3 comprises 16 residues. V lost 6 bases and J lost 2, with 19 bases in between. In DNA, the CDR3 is TGTGCCAGCAGATTCCGGGGTGTTGGACGGAACTATGGCTACACCTTC. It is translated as CASRFRGVGRNYGYTF.

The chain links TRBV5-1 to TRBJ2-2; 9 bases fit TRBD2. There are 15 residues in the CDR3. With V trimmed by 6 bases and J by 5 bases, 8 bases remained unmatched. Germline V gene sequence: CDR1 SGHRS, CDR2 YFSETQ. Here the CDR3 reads CASIQREDGTGELFF. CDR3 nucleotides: TGCGCCAGCATCCAGCGGGAGGATGGGACCGGGGAGCTGTTTTTT.

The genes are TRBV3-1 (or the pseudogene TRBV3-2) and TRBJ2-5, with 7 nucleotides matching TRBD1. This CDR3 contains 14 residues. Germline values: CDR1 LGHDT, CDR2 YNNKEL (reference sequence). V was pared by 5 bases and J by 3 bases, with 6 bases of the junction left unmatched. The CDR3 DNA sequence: TGTGCCAGCAGCAAAAGGGGGCTGGAAGAGACCCAGTACTTC. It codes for CASSKRGLEETQYF.

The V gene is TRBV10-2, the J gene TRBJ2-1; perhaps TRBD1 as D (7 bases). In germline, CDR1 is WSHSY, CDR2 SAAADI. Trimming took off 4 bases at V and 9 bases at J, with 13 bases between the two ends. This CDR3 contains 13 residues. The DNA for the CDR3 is TGCGCCAGCAGTGGCAGGGGGGATAGTGAGCAGTTCTTC. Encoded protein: CASSGRGDSEQFF.

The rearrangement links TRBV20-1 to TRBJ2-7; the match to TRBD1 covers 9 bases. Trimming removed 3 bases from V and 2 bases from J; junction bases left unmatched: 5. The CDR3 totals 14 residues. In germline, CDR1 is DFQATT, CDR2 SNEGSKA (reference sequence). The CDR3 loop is CSASWGQGTYEQYF. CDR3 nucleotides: TGCAGTGCTAGTTGGGGACAGGGTACCTACGAGCAGTACTTC.

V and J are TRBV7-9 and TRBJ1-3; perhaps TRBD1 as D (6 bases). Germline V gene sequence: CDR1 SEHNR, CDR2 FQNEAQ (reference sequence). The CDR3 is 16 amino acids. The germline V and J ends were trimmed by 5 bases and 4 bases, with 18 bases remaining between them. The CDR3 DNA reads TGTGCCAGCAGCCCTACTTGGACAGAGATCGGAAACACCATATATTTT. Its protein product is CASSPTWTEIGNTIYF.

The CDR3 DNA follows: TGTGCCAGCAGTGAGGGACAGGGGCGGACAGATACGCAGTATTTT. Its protein product is CASSEGQGRTDTQYF. V gene TRBV2 combines with J gene TRBJ2-3; 10 bases map to TRBD1. The length of the CDR3 is 15 residues. The germline CDR1 and CDR2 sequences are SNHLY and FYNNEI. Trimming took 3 bases from V and 3 from J; bases not matched to a gene: 3.

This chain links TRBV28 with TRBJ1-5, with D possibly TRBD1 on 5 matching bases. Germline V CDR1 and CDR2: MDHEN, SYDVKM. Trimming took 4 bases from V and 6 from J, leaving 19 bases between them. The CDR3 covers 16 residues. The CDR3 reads CASSSQDRAGGQPQHF. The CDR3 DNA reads TGTGCCAGCAGTTCCCAAGACAGAGCCGGGGGTCAGCCCCAGCATTTT.

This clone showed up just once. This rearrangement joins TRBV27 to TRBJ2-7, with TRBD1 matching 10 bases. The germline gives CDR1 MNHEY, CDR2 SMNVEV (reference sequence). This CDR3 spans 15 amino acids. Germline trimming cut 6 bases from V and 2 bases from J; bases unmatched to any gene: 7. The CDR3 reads CASRLSGTGAYEQYF. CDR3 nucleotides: TGTGCCAGCAGATTGTCCGGGACAGGGGCCTACGAGCAGTACTTC.

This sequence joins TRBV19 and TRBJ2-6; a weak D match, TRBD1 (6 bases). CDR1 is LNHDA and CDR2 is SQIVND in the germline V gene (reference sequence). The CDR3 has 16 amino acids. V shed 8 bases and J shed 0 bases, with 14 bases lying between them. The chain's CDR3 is CASWDTALSGANVLTF. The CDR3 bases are TGTGCCAGTTGGGACACAGCCCTCTCTGGGGCCAACGTCCTGACTTTC.

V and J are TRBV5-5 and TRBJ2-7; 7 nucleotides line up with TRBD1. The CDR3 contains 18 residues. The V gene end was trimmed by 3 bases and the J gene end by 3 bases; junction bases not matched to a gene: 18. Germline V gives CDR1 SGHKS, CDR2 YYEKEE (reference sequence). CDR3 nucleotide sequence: TGTGCCAGCAGCTCTATAAGCTCGGGACAGCAATACCACTACGAGCAGTACTTC. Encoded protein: CASSSISSGQQYHYEQYF.

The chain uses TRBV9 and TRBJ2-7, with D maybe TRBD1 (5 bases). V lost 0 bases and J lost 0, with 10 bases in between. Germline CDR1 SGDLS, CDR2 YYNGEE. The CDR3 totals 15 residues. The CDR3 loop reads CASSVGFRDSYEQYF. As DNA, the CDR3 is TGTGCCAGCAGCGTAGGATTCAGGGACTCCTACGAGCAGTACTTC.

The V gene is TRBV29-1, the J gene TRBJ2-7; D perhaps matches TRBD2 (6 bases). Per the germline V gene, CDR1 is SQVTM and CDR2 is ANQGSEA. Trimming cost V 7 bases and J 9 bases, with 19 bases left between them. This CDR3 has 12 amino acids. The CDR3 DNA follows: TGCAGCGGTGGACACCGGGAGAACAGGCAGTACTTC. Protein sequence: CSGGHRENRQYF.

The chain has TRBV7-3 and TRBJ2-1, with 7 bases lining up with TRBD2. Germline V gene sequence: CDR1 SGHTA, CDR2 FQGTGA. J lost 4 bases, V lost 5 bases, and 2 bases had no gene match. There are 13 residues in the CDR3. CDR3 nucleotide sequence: TGTGCCAGCAGCCCGGGGGGTTACAATGAGCAGTTCTTC. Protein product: CASSPGGYNEQFF.

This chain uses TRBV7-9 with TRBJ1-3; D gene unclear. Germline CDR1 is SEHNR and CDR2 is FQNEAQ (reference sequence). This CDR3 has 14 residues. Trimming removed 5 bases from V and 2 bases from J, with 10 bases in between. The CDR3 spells CASSQAGTGNTIYF. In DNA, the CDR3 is TGTGCCAGCAGCCAGGCAGGAACTGGAAACACCATATATTTT.

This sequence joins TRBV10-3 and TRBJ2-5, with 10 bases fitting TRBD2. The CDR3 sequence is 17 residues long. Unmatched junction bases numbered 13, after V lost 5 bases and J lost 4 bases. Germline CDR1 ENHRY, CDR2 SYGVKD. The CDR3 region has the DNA TGTGCCATCAGTAAAGGAGCGGGAGGGCCTGGTCGAGAGACCCAGTACTTC. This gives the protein CAISKGAGGPGRETQYF.